These 26 T cell receptor beta chains share one sample of origin, sequenced in a study of blood T cell repertoires in COVID-19. The repertoire was sequenced with immunoSEQ multiplex PCR; TCRdb's copy has only in-frame clones and lacks some. Of fewer than 300,000 clones listed, around 82% are singletons. Material: peripheral blood. The receptor source for this set is a woman younger than 30 with acute or convalescent COVID-19.

The V call is TRBV24-1, the J call TRBJ1-1, with 10 bases aligning to TRBD1. Germline CDR1 is KGHDR and CDR2 is SFDVKD. V shed 7 bases, J shed 7 bases, and the junction held 11 bases outside the gene matches. The CDR3 contains 15 residues. Here the CDR3 reads CATRRSGTGVDEAFF. The CDR3 coding sequence is TGTGCCACCAGGAGAAGCGGGACAGGGGTCGATGAAGCTTTCTTT.

This clone occurred a few times. This chain links TRBV14 with TRBJ1-1; D possibly corresponds to TRBD1 (6 bases). This CDR3 has 14 amino acids. Deletions cut 1 base from V and 7 bases from J, with 13 bases between. Germline CDR1 is SGHDN and CDR2 is FVKESK. CDR3 protein: CASSQAGQSVEAFF. Here the CDR3 DNA reads TGTGCCAGCAGCCAAGCCGGACAGTCGGTTGAAGCTTTCTTT.

V usage is TRBV28 and J usage is TRBJ2-2, with 9 bases lining up with TRBD1. V lost 5 bases and J lost 7; bases outside the gene matches: 8. The CDR3 runs 15 residues. Per the germline V gene, CDR1 is MDHEN and CDR2 is SYDVKM. The CDR3 sequence is CASSIPPGQGGELFF. For the CDR3, the DNA is TGTGCCAGCAGTATCCCCCCGGGACAGGGCGGGGAGCTGTTTTTT.

This chain joins TRBV6-6 and TRBJ2-3, with 8 bases identical to TRBD2. CDR1 and CDR2 (germline): MNHNY, SVGAGI (reference sequence). The CDR3 is 13 amino acids. The V and J ends lost 11 bases and 2 bases, in that order; junction bases with no gene match: 6. CDR3 amino acids: CAAGRGVTDTQYF. CDR3 nucleotides: TGTGCCGCGGGGCGGGGGGTCACAGATACGCAGTATTTT.

The J gene is TRBJ1-4, the V gene TRBV27; 9 nucleotides agree with TRBD1. V shed 2 bases and J 7 bases; nucleotides not matched to a gene: 5. This CDR3 comprises 15 residues. Germline CDR1 is MNHEY and CDR2 is SMNVEV (reference sequence). The CDR3 sequence: CASSLLGQGGEKLFF. In DNA form, the CDR3 reads TGTGCCAGCAGTTTACTGGGACAGGGAGGTGAAAAACTGTTTTTT.

The J gene is TRBJ1-2, the V gene TRBV7-9, with TRBD1 matching 10 bases. CDR1 and CDR2 from the germline V gene are SEHNR and FQNEAQ (reference sequence). V shed 6 bases, J shed 4 bases, and the junction held 17 bases outside the gene matches. The CDR3 has 18 residues. CDR3 in DNA: TGTGCCAGCAGTCCCCTTACGTTTTTGGGGACAGGGGCCTATGGCTACACCTTC. Translating it yields CASSPLTFLGTGAYGYTF.

The rearrangement links TRBV5-1 to TRBJ1-2; maybe TRBD1 (5 bases). Trimming shortened V by 4 bases and J by 4 bases, and 20 bases separated the two germline ends. This CDR3 is 16 amino acids long. From germline, CDR1 is SGHRS and CDR2 YFSETQ. CDR3 in amino acids: CASSLFNGQNLYGYTF. In DNA form, the CDR3 reads TGCGCCAGCAGCCTATTCAATGGACAAAATCTCTATGGCTACACCTTC. Looking up the rest from reference TRBV5-1 and TRBJ1-2 gives the full variable domain: KAGVTQTPRYLIKTRGQQVTLSCSPISGHRSVSWYQQTPGQGLQFLFEYFSETQRNKGNFPGRFSGRQFSNSRSEMNVSTLELGDSALYLCASSLFNGQNLYGYTFGSGTRLTVV.

This chain joins TRBV18 and TRBJ2-3; 10 positions match TRBD2. This CDR3 contains 13 residues. Trimming removed 10 bases from V and 1 base from J; junction bases left unmatched: 2. Germline loops: CDR1 KGHSH, CDR2 LQKENI. CDR3 sequence: CATGLAGTDTQYF. The CDR3 coding sequence is TGTGCCACCGGACTAGCGGGCACAGATACGCAGTATTTT.

The chain employs TRBV6-2 or TRBV6-3 and TRBJ2-7; 12 nucleotides agree with TRBD1. This CDR3 has 15 amino acids. Germline values: CDR1 MNHEY, CDR2 SVGEGT. V trimming: 2 bases; J trimming: 6 bases; junction bases outside the gene matches: 5. The CDR3 here is CASSYGGTGGFEQYF. The DNA for the CDR3 is TGTGCCAGCAGTTACGGGGGGACAGGGGGCTTCGAGCAGTACTTC.

The genes are TRBV5-1 and TRBJ2-5; perhaps TRBD2 as D (5 bases). The CDR3 has 13 residues. Germline CDR1 and CDR2: SGHRS and YFSETQ. V dropped 0 bases and J dropped 5 bases, with 8 bases sitting between them. The chain's CDR3 is CASSLVERETQYF. The CDR3 nucleotides are TGCGCCAGCAGCTTGGTAGAGCGGGAGACCCAGTACTTC. The full variable domain, completed using reference TRBV5-1 and TRBJ2-5, is KAGVTQTPRYLIKTRGQQVTLSCSPISGHRSVSWYQQTPGQGLQFLFEYFSETQRNKGNFPGRFSGRQFSNSRSEMNVSTLELGDSALYLCASSLVERETQYFGPGTRLLVL.

The gene calls are TRBV27 and TRBJ2-7; TRBD1 matches at 9 bases. In germline, CDR1 is MNHEY, CDR2 SMNVEV (reference sequence). The V segment lost 8 bases and the J segment 3 bases; nucleotides outside the gene matches: 23. The CDR3 is 19 amino acids. CDR3 nucleotides: TGTGCCAGCCCGGAGGGGTTGAGAGCCTGGACAGGGGATTTCTACGAGCAGTACTTC. Translation: CASPEGLRAWTGDFYEQYF.

The CDR3 here is CASNPGTNTYEQYF. The DNA of the CDR3 is TGTGCCAGCAACCCCGGGACAAACACCTACGAGCAGTACTTC. The V and J genes are TRBV9 and TRBJ2-7; TRBD1 is a possible D gene (6 bases). This CDR3 spans 14 amino acids. Germline CDR1 is SGDLS and CDR2 is YYNGEE. Trimming pared 6 bases from V and 2 bases from J, leaving 15 bases between.

The chain recombines TRBV5-1 with TRBJ2-7; 9 bases align to TRBD1. V lost 2 bases, J lost 3 bases, and 3 bases stayed unmatched. The CDR3 covers 14 residues. Germline V lookup: CDR1 SGHRS, CDR2 YFSETQ. Here the CDR3 DNA reads TGCGCCAGCAGCTTCCCGGGACAGGGCTACGAGCAGTACTTC. Translation: CASSFPGQGYEQYF.

This clone was observed a single time. The J gene is TRBJ2-7, the V gene TRBV5-1; 7 bases map to TRBD1. Per the germline V gene, CDR1 is SGHRS and CDR2 is YFSETQ. Unmatched junction bases numbered 5, after V lost 5 bases and J lost 3 bases. The CDR3 loop spans 13 amino acids. As DNA, the CDR3 is TGCGCCAGCAGAACCGGGACAGTCTACGAGCAGTACTTC. Encoded protein: CASRTGTVYEQYF.

V usage is TRBV11-2 and J usage is TRBJ1-2; D is undetermined. In germline, CDR1 is SGHAT, CDR2 FQNNGV. V was trimmed by 4 bases and J by 14 bases, leaving 5 bases between them. CDR3 length: 8 amino acids. This CDR3 is CASSSRTF. The CDR3 DNA is TGTGCCAGCAGCTCCCGTACCTTC. Supplemented by reference TRBV11-2 and TRBJ1-2, the full variable domain reads EAGVAQSPRYKIIEKRQSVAFWCNPISGHATLYWYQQILGQGPKLLIQFQNNGVVDDSQLPKDRFSAERLKGVDSTLKIQPAKLEDSAVYLCASSSRTFGSGTRLTVV.

The chain links TRBV19 to TRBJ2-3, with no clear D. This CDR3 region has 13 residues. Germline assignment: CDR1 LNHDA and CDR2 SQIVND (reference sequence). V shed 7 bases and J shed 0 bases, with 8 bases lying between them. CDR3 coding DNA: TGTGCCAGTAAGCACGTAAGCACAGATACGCAGTATTTT. It codes for CASKHVSTDTQYF.

J is TRBJ1-2 and V is TRBV7-2; D is unclear. Germline V gives CDR1 SGHTA, CDR2 FQGNSA. There are 16 residues in the CDR3. The V gene lost 2 bases and the J gene lost 0 bases, with 13 bases spanning the gap. In DNA, the CDR3 is TGTGCCAGCAGCTTAAATCCGGCGGCAGCTAACTATGGCTACACCTTC. Translating it yields CASSLNPAAANYGYTF.

This clone was counted only a few times. This rearrangement joins TRBV4-2 to TRBJ1-1; no firm D call. This CDR3 is 13 amino acids long. Germline CDR1 is LGHNA and CDR2 is YNFKEQ. The V end was cut by 1 base, the J end by 4 bases, with 7 bases between. CDR3 in amino acids: CASSQVLGTEAFF. As DNA, the CDR3 is TGTGCCAGCAGCCAAGTGCTCGGCACTGAAGCTTTCTTT.

The chain carries TRBV6-1 and TRBJ1-5; D uncertain. The CDR3 length is 14 residues. CDR1 and CDR2 (germline): MNHNS, SASEGT. Trimming cost V 3 bases and J 5 bases, with 11 bases left between them. The CDR3 protein is CASSDSGWDQPQHF. CDR3 nucleotide sequence: TGTGCCAGCAGTGATTCAGGATGGGATCAGCCCCAGCATTTT.

The chain is built from TRBV5-4 and TRBJ2-2; TRBD1 is a possible D gene (6 bases). Germline V lookup: CDR1 SGHNT, CDR2 YYREEE (reference sequence). The CDR3 extends over 15 amino acids. Trimming left V 4 bases short and J 3 bases short, with 13 bases between. The CDR3 region is CASSRTGTHTGELFF. CDR3 nucleotide sequence: TGTGCCAGCAGCCGCACAGGGACCCACACCGGGGAGCTGTTTTTT. Together with reference TRBV5-4 and TRBJ2-2, the CDR3 gives the full variable domain: ETGVTQSPTHLIKTRGQQVTLRCSSQSGHNTVSWYQQALGQGPQFIFQYYREEENGRGNFPPRFSGLQFPNYSSELNVNALELDDSALYLCASSRTGTHTGELFFGEGSRLTVL.

The chain carries TRBV27 and TRBJ2-7, with 13 bases identical to TRBD2. The CDR3 totals 15 residues. V dropped 5 bases and J dropped 4; count of bases not matched to a gene: 5. Germline CDR1 and CDR2: MNHEY and SMNVEV (reference sequence). CDR3 in amino acids: CASSPRTSGSYEQYF. In DNA form, the CDR3 reads TGTGCCAGCAGTCCGAGGACTAGCGGGAGTTACGAGCAGTACTTC.

This clone was recorded only once. The chain employs TRBV7-2 and TRBJ2-7, with 7 bases identical to TRBD1. CDR3 length: 15 residues. The trim removed 1 base at V and 2 bases at J, leaving 5 bases unmatched. Germline V gives CDR1 SGHTA, CDR2 FQGNSA. The CDR3 protein is CASSLVDQGAYEQYF. Written as DNA, the CDR3 is TGTGCCAGCAGCTTAGTTGATCAGGGGGCCTACGAGCAGTACTTC.

The CDR3 sequence is CASSVIRDSAGANVLTF. In nucleotides, the CDR3 is TGTGCCAGCAGTGTCATCCGGGACAGTGCTGGGGCCAACGTCCTGACTTTC. The chain links TRBV6-1 to TRBJ2-6, with 7 bases that match TRBD1. From germline, CDR1 is MNHNS and CDR2 SASEGT. This CDR3 contains 17 residues. Germline trimming cut 4 bases from V and 2 bases from J; bases unmatched to any gene: 8.

V usage is TRBV7-9 and J usage is TRBJ2-4, with TRBD1 identical over 8 bases. Germline V gene data show CDR1 as SEHNR and CDR2 as FQNEAQ (reference sequence). The CDR3 consists of 14 residues. J lost 7 bases, V lost 5 bases, and 7 bases had no gene match. The CDR3 protein is CASSLDRGTNIQYF. Here the CDR3 DNA reads TGTGCCAGCAGCCTTGACAGGGGTACGAACATTCAGTACTTC. Using reference TRBV7-9 and TRBJ2-4 for the parts outside the CDR3, the full variable domain is DTGVSQNPRHKITKRGQNVTFRCDPISEHNRLYWYRQTLGQGPEFLTYFQNEAQLEKSRLLSDRFSAERPKGSFSTLEIQRTEQGDSAMYLCASSLDRGTNIQYFGAGTRLSVL.

This clone has more than one count but fewer than ten. This chain connects TRBV7-9 to TRBJ2-1, with TRBD1 matching 8 bases. The CDR3 is 15 residues long. V lost 1 base and J lost 4; bases outside the gene matches: 3. Per the germline V gene, CDR1 is SEHNR and CDR2 is FQNEAQ (reference sequence). The CDR3 sequence: CASSLVTGDYNEQFF. In DNA, the CDR3 is TGTGCCAGCAGCTTAGTGACAGGGGATTACAATGAGCAGTTCTTC.

The rearrangement joins TRBV19 to TRBJ1-2; 7 nucleotides match TRBD1. Germline V gene data show CDR1 as LNHDA and CDR2 as SQIVND (reference sequence). The length of the CDR3 is 16 residues. With V trimmed by 3 bases and J by 2 bases, 9 bases remained unmatched. In nucleotides, the CDR3 is TGTGCCAGTAGTATGCCGACAGGGAGGAGGAACTATGGCTACACCTTC. The encoded protein is CASSMPTGRRNYGYTF. Combining the CDR3 with reference TRBV19 and TRBJ1-2 gives the whole variable domain DGGITQSPKYLFRKEGQNVTLSCEQNLNHDAMYWYRQDPGQGLRLIYYSQIVNDFQKGDIAEGYSVSREKKESFPLTVTSAQKNPTAFYLCASSMPTGRRNYGYTFGSGTRLTVV.